These 11 T cell receptor beta chains came from one sample sequenced in a study of monozygotic twins with inflammatory bowel disease. From its re-call of the 5' RACE reads, TCRdb lists each CDR3 protein once, without DNA. The sample holds more than 300,000 distinct CDR3 sequences. The sequenced material came from blood. These receptors all stem from a human donor with ulcerative colitis or Crohn's disease, or a healthy co-twin of an affected twin (not recorded which).

V is TRBV5-1 and J is TRBJ2-5; with no DNA, the TCRdb D assignment of TRBD2 cannot be verified. Germline CDR1 and CDR2: SGHRS and YFSETQ. The CDR3 runs to 16 residues. The chain's CDR3 is CASSLGALAGQETQYF.

The rearrangement joins TRBV7-2 to TRBJ2-7; absent DNA, TCRdb's TRBD1 call cannot be checked. This CDR3 region has 15 residues. Germline V lookup: CDR1 SGHTA, CDR2 FQGNSA. The CDR3 loop reads CASSRDRVSSYEQYF. Together with reference TRBV7-2 and TRBJ2-7, the CDR3 gives the full variable domain: GAGVSQSPSNKVTEKGKDVELRCDPISGHTALYWYRQSLGQGLEFLIYFQGNSAPDKSGLPSDRFSAERTGGSVSTLTIQRTQQEDSAVYLCASSRDRVSSYEQYFGPGTRLTVT.

This chain uses TRBV12-3 or TRBV12-4 with TRBJ2-3. This CDR3 has 15 amino acids. The chain's CDR3 is CASSIGLGSTDTQYF.

This rearrangement joins TRBV11-2 to TRBJ2-5. This CDR3 comprises 12 residues. The germline gives CDR1 SGHAT, CDR2 FQNNGV. The CDR3 is CASSLEQETQYF.

V gene TRBV11-2 combines with J gene TRBJ2-7. The length of the CDR3 is 15 residues. Looked up from germline, CDR1 is SGHAT and CDR2 is FQNNGV. The CDR3 loop reads CASRIVMRPSYEQYF.

The chain joins TRBV7-8 to TRBJ2-1; TCRdb names TRBD1, which stays unverified in the absence of DNA. The CDR3 is 18 amino acids. Germline CDR1 is SGHVS and CDR2 is FQNEAQ. CDR3 residues: CASSRAVTPGQVHNEQFF.

The chain has TRBV6-5 and TRBJ2-7; TCRdb's assignment of TRBD1 cannot be checked, as there is no DNA. This CDR3 is 15 amino acids long. Germline loops: CDR1 MNHEY, CDR2 SVGAGI. The CDR3 loop is CASSYGQRGSYEQYF.

The chain employs TRBV18 and TRBJ2-1; as DNA is missing, the TRBD2 call by TCRdb cannot be tested. Per the germline V gene, CDR1 is KGHSH and CDR2 is LQKENI. CDR3 length equals 14 residues. The CDR3: CASSPLGGINEQFF.

The chain employs TRBV7-2 and TRBJ1-6; with no DNA, the TCRdb D assignment of TRBD1 cannot be verified. This CDR3 spans 13 amino acids. Germline CDR1 and CDR2: SGHTA and FQGNSA. CDR3 protein: CASRPGRNSPLHF.

The J gene is TRBJ1-2, the V gene TRBV12-3 or TRBV12-4. This CDR3 comprises 15 residues. CDR3 in amino acids: CASSLVGREDYGYTF.

This rearrangement joins TRBV5-1 to TRBJ2-7; the TCRdb D gene call, TRBD1, has no DNA to confirm it. The CDR3 sequence is 15 residues long. In germline, CDR1 is SGHRS, CDR2 YFSETQ. The CDR3 sequence: CASSLDTQGAGEQYF.